This entry lists 3 T cell receptor beta chains sequenced from one sample in a study of blood T cell repertoires in COVID-19. Assay: immunoSEQ multiplex PCR; the TCRdb copy retains only in-frame clones and omits some. This table has some 10,000 clones, 70% to 90% appearing once. The sequencing sample was made of peripheral blood. The receptors were gathered from an older woman with active COVID-19.

The rearrangement uses TRBV24-1 and TRBJ2-2, with D maybe TRBD1 (6 bases). Looked up from germline, CDR1 is KGHDR and CDR2 is SFDVKD. CDR3 size: 13 residues. The V and J ends lost 8 bases and 6 bases respectively, with 12 bases between them. The CDR3 reads CATKRTESGELFF. The CDR3 nucleotides are TGTGCCACCAAGAGGACAGAGTCCGGGGAGCTGTTTTTT.

The CDR3 DNA sequence: TGTGCCACCAGTGATCCCCCAGGGGGGCAGTTCTTC. Amino acids: CATSDPPGGQFF. The chain recombines TRBV24-1 with TRBJ2-1, with 7 bases fitting TRBD1. There are 12 residues in the CDR3. Per the germline V gene, CDR1 is KGHDR and CDR2 is SFDVKD. The J segment lost 12 bases and the V segment lost 3 bases, leaving 4 bases of the junction unmatched.

V usage is TRBV28 and J usage is TRBJ2-7; 10 bases align to TRBD2. There are 15 residues in the CDR3. V lost 6 bases and J lost 2; bases outside the gene matches: 7. Germline loops: CDR1 MDHEN, CDR2 SYDVKM. The CDR3 DNA sequence: TGTGCCAGCAGCCTGAGCGGGGGGGGAACCTACGAGCAGTACGTC. As protein: CASSLSGGGTYEQYV.